These 10 T cell receptor beta chains share one sample of origin, sequenced in a study of regulatory T cells in long-lasting Graves disease. The time point denotes: newly diagnosed GD, antithyroid drugs for less than 3 months. Extracted RNA from PBMCs served as the source of the TCR library. CDR3 regions were amplified by Arm-PCR using iRepertoire HTBI primers to build TCR beta libraries. TCRdb fed the multiplex PCR reads into MiXCR, producing one record per CDR3 protein. Of about 540,000 distinct CDR3 sequences in the sample, approximately 13% are singletons; the top ten hold 10%. The data were also submitted as part of a second study, on T cells in Graves' hyperthyroidism and ophthalmopathy.

This specimen consisted of peripheral blood mononuclear cells (PBMCs), obtained at new diagnosis, from a patient treated with antithyroid drugs. These receptor sequences come from a man in his thirties or forties with Graves disease.

V gene TRBV5-1 combines with J gene TRBJ2-3; possibly TRBD1 for D (6 bases). The V end was cut by 1 base, the J end by 0 bases, with 9 bases between. Germline assignment: CDR1 SGHRS and CDR2 YFSETQ. The CDR3 consists of 15 residues. CDR3 bases: TGCGCCAGCAGCTTGATGGGGGCTAGCACAGATACGCAGTATTTT. Translation: CASSLMGASTDTQYF. Variable domain in full (rest from reference TRBV5-1 and TRBJ2-3): KAGVTQTPRYLIKTRGQQVTLSCSPISGHRSVSWYQQTPGQGLQFLFEYFSETQRNKGNFPGRFSGRQFSNSRSEMNVSTLELGDSALYLCASSLMGASTDTQYFGPGTRLTVL.

The J gene is TRBJ1-2, the V gene TRBV5-4; D remains ambiguous. V lost 4 bases and J lost 8, with 12 bases in between. The CDR3 sequence is 12 residues long. From germline, CDR1 is SGHNT and CDR2 YYREEE (reference sequence). CDR3 in amino acids: CASSPILGGYTF. Here the CDR3 DNA reads TGTGCCAGCAGCCCGATATTAGGCGGCTACACCTTC.

This clonotype was recorded at least ten times. The chain links TRBV6-4 to TRBJ1-1; D unresolved. This CDR3 spans 13 amino acids. Trimming left V 8 bases short and J 0 bases short, with 10 bases between. CDR1 MRHNA and CDR2 SNTAGT come from the germline V gene. The CDR3 DNA reads TGTGCCAGCGCGGCAGCTATGAACACTGAAGCTTTCTTT. Translated, it gives CASAAAMNTEAFF.

This clonotype occurred many times. The chain couples TRBV12-3 or TRBV12-4 to TRBJ2-1, with TRBD1 matching 9 bases. Germline trimming cut 4 bases from V and 2 bases from J; bases unmatched to any gene: 3. CDR3 length equals 15 residues. In DNA, the CDR3 is TGTGCCAGCAGTTCCTGGACAGGGGCCTACAATGAGCAGTTCTTC. Translated, it gives CASSSWTGAYNEQFF.

This clonotype occurred many times. V usage is TRBV20-1 and J usage is TRBJ1-6; D perhaps matches TRBD1 (6 bases). Germline CDR1 reads DFQATT; CDR2 reads SNEGSKA (reference sequence). V lost 6 bases to trimming and J lost 6 bases, with 15 bases between them. This CDR3 has 14 residues. CDR3 sequence (DNA): TGCAGTGCGCCGCAGGGGCTGGCTAATTCACCCCTCCACTTT. It specifies CSAPQGLANSPLHF.

This clonotype has at least ten counts. The rearrangement uses TRBV7-9 and TRBJ1-1; no firm D call. The CDR3 totals 12 residues. V lost 5 bases, J lost 7 bases, and 11 bases lay in between. CDR1 is SEHNR, CDR2 FQNEAQ, per germline (reference sequence). This CDR3 reads CASSPARVEAFF. CDR3 DNA: TGTGCCAGCAGCCCGGCTCGTGTTGAAGCTTTCTTT.

This clonotype was counted at least ten times. The chain links TRBV12-3 or TRBV12-4 to TRBJ2-1; no clear D. V shed 5 bases and J shed 7 bases, with 12 bases lying between them. The CDR3 is made up of 13 amino acids. The CDR3 region has the DNA TGTGCCAGCAGTCTATTCCGTAGGAATGAGCAGTTCTTC. As protein: CASSLFRRNEQFF.

This clonotype was seen repeatedly, ten times or more. The chain combines TRBV24-1 with TRBJ1-5, with D maybe TRBD1 (6 bases). The V and J ends lost 2 bases and 1 base respectively, with 8 bases between them. Germline assignment: CDR1 KGHDR and CDR2 SFDVKD. The CDR3 covers 15 residues. The CDR3 spells CATSDSQGSNQPQHF. Written as DNA, the CDR3 is TGTGCCACCAGTGATTCCCAGGGGAGCAATCAGCCCCAGCATTTT.

The chain recombines TRBV20-1 with TRBJ1-2; D gene unclear. V lost 2 bases and J 7 bases, leaving 11 bases between the germline ends. From germline, CDR1 is DFQATT and CDR2 SNEGSKA (reference sequence). The CDR3 loop spans 12 amino acids. In DNA, the CDR3 is TGCAGTGCTAGATACACCATGGGTGGCTACACCTTC. Protein: CSARYTMGGYTF.

This clonotype was observed at least ten times. The chain combines TRBV12-3 or TRBV12-4 with TRBJ1-1, with 7 nucleotides matching TRBD1. Losses at the gene ends were 3 bases for V and 1 base for J; bases not matched to a gene: 5. The CDR3 is 15 residues long. The CDR3 DNA sequence: TGTGCCAGCAGTTTGGGTGACAGGGCGAACACTGAAGCTTTCTTT. Translation gives CASSLGDRANTEAFF.